This TCR beta chain was obtained from a study of blood T cell repertoires in COVID-19. Libraries were prepared by immunoSEQ multiplex PCR; TCRdb keeps only in-frame clonotypes and omits some of them. This table has a few hundred thousand clones, 80% to 90% appearing once. CDR3 length: 14 residues. V lost 7 bases and J lost 6, with 20 bases in between. From germline, CDR1 is SGHNT and CDR2 YYREEE (reference sequence). The rearrangement joins TRBV5-4 to TRBJ2-7, with D perhaps TRBD1 (6 bases). The material sequenced was PBMCs or T cells enriched from blood (not recorded which). The TCR was taken from a woman in her 30s who had recovered from COVID-19. The CDR3 DNA follows: TGTGCCAGCGCCTCAGGGCAGGGGTTGGGCGAGCAGTACTTC. Translating gives CASASGQGLGEQYF.